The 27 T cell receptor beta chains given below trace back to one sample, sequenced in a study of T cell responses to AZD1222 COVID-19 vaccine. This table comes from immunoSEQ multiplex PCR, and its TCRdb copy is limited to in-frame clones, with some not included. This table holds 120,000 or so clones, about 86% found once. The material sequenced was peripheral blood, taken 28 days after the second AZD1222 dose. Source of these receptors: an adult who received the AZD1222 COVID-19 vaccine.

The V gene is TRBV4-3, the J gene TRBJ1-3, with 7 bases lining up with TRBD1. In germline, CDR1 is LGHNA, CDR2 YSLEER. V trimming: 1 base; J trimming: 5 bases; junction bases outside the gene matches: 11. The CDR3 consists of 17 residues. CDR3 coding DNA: TGCGCCAGCAGCCAAGTTGCCCGCGGGACAGCTCGAAACACCATATATTTT. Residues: CASSQVARGTARNTIYF.

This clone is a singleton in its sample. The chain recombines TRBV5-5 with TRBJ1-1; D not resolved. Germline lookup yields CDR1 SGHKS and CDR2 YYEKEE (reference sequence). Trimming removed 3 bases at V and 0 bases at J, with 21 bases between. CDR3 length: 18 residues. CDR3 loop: CASSSRRAAKFMNTEAFF. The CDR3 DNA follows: TGTGCCAGCAGCTCGAGGCGGGCGGCCAAATTTATGAACACTGAAGCTTTCTTT. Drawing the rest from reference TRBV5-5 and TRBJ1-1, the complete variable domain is DAGVTQSPTHLIKTRGQQVTLRCSPISGHKSVSWYQQVLGQGPQFIFQYYEKEERGRGNFPDRFSARQFPNYSSELNVNALLLGDSALYLCASSSRRAAKFMNTEAFFGQGTRLTVV.

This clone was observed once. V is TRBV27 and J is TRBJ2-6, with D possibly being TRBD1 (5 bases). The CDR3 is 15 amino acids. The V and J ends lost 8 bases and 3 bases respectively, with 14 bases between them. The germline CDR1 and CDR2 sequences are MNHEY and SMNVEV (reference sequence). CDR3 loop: CASGRVSYGANVLTF. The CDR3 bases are TGTGCCAGCGGCAGGGTGAGTTATGGGGCCAACGTCCTGACTTTC.

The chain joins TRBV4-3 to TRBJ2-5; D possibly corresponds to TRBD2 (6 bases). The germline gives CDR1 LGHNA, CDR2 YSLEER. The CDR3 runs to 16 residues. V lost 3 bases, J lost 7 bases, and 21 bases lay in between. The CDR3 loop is CASSQSPYGGEGTQYF. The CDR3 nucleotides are TGCGCCAGCAGCCAGAGCCCGTACGGGGGAGAGGGGACCCAGTACTTC.

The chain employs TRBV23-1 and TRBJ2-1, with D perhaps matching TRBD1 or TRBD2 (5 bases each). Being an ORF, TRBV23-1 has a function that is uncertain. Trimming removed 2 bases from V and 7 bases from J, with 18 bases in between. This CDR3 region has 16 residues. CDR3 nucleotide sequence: TGCGCCAGCAGTCAAGAGGACGGCCCCGAGGGGAATGAGCAGTTCTTC. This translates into CASSQEDGPEGNEQFF.

CDR3 bases: TGTGCCAGCAGCTTACGAGGGGTTTCTAGCGGGGGCCTGGGCGGGGAGCTGTTTTTT. It translates to CASSLRGVSSGGLGGELFF. The chain is built from TRBV7-2 and TRBJ2-2, with 10 bases matching TRBD2. The CDR3 is 19 residues long. In germline, CDR1 is SGHTA, CDR2 FQGNSA. The junction had 16 bases not matched to a gene; V was cut back by 2 bases and J by 7 bases. The variable domain in full, with the rest retrieved from reference TRBV7-2 and TRBJ2-2, is GAGVSQSPSNKVTEKGKDVELRCDPISGHTALYWYRQSLGQGLEFLIYFQGNSAPDKSGLPSDRFSAERTGGSVSTLTIQRTQQEDSAVYLCASSLRGVSSGGLGGELFFGEGSRLTVL.

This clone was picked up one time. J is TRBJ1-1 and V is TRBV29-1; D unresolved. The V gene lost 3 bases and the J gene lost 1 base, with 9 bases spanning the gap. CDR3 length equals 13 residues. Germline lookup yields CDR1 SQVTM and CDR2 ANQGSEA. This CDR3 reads CSVDERTNTEAFF. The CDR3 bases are TGCAGCGTTGATGAACGGACGAACACTGAAGCTTTCTTT.

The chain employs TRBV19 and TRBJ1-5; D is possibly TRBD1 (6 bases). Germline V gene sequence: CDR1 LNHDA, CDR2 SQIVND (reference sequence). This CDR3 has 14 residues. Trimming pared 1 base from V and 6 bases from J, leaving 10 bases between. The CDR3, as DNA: TGTGCCAGTAGTATAGTATACAGGGTTCAGCCCCAGCATTTT. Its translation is CASSIVYRVQPQHF. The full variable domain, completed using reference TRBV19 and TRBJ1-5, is DGGITQSPKYLFRKEGQNVTLSCEQNLNHDAMYWYRQDPGQGLRLIYYSQIVNDFQKGDIAEGYSVSREKKESFPLTVTSAQKNPTAFYLCASSIVYRVQPQHFGDGTRLSIL.

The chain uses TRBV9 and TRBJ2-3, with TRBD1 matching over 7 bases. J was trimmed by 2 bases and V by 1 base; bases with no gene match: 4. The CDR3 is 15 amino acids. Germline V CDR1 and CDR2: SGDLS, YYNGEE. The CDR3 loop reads CASSVSTGLTDTQYF. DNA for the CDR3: TGTGCCAGCAGCGTATCGACAGGGCTCACAGATACGCAGTATTTT.

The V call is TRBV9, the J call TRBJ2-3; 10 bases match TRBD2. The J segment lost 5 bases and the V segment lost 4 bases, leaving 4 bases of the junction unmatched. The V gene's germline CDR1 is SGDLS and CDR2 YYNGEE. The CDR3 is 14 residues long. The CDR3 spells CASSWASGGDTQYF. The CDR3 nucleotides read TGTGCCAGCAGCTGGGCTAGCGGGGGAGATACGCAGTATTTT.

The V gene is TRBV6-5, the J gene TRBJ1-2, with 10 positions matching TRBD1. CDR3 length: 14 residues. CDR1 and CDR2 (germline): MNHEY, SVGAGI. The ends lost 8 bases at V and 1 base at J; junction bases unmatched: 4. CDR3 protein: CASEGTGDNYGYTF. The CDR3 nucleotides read TGTGCCAGCGAGGGGACAGGGGATAACTATGGCTACACCTTC.

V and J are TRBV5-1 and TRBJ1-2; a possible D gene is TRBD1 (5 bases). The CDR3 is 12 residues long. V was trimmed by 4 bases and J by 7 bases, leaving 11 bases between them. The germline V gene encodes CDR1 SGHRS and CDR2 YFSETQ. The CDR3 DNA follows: TGCGCCAGCAGCCCGGGGGGTGGTGGCTACACCTTC. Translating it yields CASSPGGGGYTF.

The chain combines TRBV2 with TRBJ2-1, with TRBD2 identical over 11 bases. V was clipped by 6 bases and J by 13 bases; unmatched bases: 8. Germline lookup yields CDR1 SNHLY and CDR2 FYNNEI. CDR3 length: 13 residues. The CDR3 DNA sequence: TGTGCCAGCAGGATTAGCGGGGGGGCGGGTCAGTTCTTC. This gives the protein CASRISGGAGQFF. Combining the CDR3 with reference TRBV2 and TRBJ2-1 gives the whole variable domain EPEVTQTPSHQVTQMGQEVILRCVPISNHLYFYWYRQILGQKVEFLVSFYNNEISEKSEIFDDQFSVERPDGSNFTLKIRSTKLEDSAMYFCASRISGGAGQFFGPGTRLTVL.

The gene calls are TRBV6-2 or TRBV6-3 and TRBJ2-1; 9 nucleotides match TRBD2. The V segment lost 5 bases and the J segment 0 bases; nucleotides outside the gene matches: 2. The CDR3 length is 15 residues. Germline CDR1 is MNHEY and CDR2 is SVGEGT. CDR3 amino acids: CASSRAGGSYNEQFF. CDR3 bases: TGTGCCAGCAGTAGAGCGGGGGGCTCCTACAATGAGCAGTTCTTC.

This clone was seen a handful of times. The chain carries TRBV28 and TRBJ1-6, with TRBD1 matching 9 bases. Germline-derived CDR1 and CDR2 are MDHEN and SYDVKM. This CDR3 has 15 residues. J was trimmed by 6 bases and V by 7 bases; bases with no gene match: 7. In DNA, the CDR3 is TGTGCCAGCACCCCGACAGGGGGAAGTAATTCACCCCTCCACTTT. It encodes CASTPTGGSNSPLHF.

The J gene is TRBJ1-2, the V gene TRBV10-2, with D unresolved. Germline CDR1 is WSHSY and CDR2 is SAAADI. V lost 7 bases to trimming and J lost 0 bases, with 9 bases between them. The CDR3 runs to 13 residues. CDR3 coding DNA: TGCGCCAGCAAGCACGGTTCTAACTATGGCTACACCTTC. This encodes CASKHGSNYGYTF.

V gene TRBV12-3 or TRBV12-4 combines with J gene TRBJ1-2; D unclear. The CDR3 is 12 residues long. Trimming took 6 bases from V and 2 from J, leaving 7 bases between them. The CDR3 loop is CASSIQNYGYTF. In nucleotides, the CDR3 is TGTGCCAGCAGCATACAGAACTATGGCTACACCTTC.

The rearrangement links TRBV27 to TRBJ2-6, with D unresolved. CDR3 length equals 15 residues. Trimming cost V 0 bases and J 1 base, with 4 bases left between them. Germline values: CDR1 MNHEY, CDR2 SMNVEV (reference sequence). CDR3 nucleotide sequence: TGTGCCAGCAGTTTATCCGTATCTGGGGCCAACGTCCTGACTTTC. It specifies CASSLSVSGANVLTF.

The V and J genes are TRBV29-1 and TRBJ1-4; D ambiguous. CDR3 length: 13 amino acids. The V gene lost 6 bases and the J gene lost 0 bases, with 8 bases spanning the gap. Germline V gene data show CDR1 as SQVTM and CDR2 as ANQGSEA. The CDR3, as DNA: TGCAGCGTGGCTAGGGCAACTAATGAAAAACTGTTTTTT. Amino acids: CSVARATNEKLFF.

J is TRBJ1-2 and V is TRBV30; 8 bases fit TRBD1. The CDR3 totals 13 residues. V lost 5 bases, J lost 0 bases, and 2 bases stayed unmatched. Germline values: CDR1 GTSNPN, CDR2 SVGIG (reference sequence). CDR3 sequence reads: CAWGQGANYGYTF. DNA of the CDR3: TGTGCCTGGGGACAGGGAGCTAACTATGGCTACACCTTC.

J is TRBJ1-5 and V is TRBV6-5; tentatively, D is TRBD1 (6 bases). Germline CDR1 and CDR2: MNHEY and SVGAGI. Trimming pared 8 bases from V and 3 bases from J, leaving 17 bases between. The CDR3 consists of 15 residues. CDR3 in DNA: TGTGCCAGCTGGGACTTACAGGGTACCAATCAGCCCCAGCATTTT. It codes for CASWDLQGTNQPQHF.

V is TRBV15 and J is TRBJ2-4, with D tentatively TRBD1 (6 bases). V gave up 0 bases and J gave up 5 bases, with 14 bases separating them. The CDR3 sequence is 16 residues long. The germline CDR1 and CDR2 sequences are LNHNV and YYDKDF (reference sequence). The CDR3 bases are TGTGCCACCAGCAGAGACAGGGGTACTTGGGAAAACATTCAGTACTTC. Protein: CATSRDRGTWENIQYF.

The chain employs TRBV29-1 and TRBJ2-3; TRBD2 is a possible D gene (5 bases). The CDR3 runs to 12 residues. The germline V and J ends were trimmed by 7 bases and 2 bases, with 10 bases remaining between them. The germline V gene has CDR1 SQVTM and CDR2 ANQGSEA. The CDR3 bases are TGCAGCGCTGTGAGGGCCACAGATACGCAGTATTTT. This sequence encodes CSAVRATDTQYF.

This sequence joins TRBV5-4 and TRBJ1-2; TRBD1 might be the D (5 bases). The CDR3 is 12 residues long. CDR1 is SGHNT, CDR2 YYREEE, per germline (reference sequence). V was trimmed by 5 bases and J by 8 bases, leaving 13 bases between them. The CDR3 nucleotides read TGTGCCAGCAGGGCCGCGGGGGTCGGCTACACCTTC. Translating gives CASRAAGVGYTF.

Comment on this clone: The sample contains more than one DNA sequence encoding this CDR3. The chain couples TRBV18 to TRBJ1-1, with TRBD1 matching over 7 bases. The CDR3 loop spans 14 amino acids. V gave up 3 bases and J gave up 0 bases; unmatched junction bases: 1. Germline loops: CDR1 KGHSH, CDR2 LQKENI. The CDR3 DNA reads TGTGCCAGCTCACCGACAGGGATGAACACTGAAGCTTTCTTT. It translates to CASSPTGMNTEAFF.

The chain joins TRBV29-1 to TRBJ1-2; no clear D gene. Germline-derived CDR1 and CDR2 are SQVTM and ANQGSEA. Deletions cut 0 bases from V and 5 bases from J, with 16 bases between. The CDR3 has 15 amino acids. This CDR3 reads CSVEDPAYRGYGYTF. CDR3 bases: TGCAGCGTTGAAGATCCCGCCTATAGAGGGTATGGCTACACCTTC.

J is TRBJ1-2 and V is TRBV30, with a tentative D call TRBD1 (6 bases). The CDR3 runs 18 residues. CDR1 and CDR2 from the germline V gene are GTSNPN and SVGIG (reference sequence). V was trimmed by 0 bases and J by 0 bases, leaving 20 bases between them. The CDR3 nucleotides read TGTGCCTGGAGTGTTCTCACCCCCACAGGGCAGGCTAACTATGGCTACACCTTC. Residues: CAWSVLTPTGQANYGYTF.